The source of this TCR beta chain is a study of blood T cell repertoires in COVID-19. Study context: PBMCs, B-cell-depleted T cells, or T cells were the source of the cDNA or gDNA that made up the material.

Germline CDR1 and CDR2: MDHEN and SYDVKM. The trim removed 3 bases at V and 0 bases at J, leaving 8 bases unmatched. The CDR3 contains 16 residues. Using immunoSEQ multiplex PCR, the repertoire was profiled, and TCRdb retains in-frame clones only, with some absent. The repertoire has 130,000 to 150,000 clones, 88% of them found once; the top ten carry 1.5% to 2%. V is TRBV28 and J is TRBJ2-7; 7 bases match TRBD2. Sequencing was carried out using peripheral blood. The clonotype originates from a man aged 65 to 79 with acute or convalescent COVID-19. The CDR3 here is CASSFTLAALSYEQYF. CDR3 DNA sequence: TGTGCCAGCAGTTTCACCCTAGCGGCCCTCTCCTACGAGCAGTACTTC.